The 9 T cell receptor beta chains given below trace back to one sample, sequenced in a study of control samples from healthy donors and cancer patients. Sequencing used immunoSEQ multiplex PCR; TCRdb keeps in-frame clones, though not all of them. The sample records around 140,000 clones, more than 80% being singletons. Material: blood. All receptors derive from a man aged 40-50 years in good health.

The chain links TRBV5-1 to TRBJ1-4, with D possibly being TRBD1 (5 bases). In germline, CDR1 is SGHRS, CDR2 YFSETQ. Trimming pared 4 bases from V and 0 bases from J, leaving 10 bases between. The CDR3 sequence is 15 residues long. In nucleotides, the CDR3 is TGCGCCAGCAGCAGGGACGGAACAACTAATGAAAAACTGTTTTTT. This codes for CASSRDGTTNEKLFF. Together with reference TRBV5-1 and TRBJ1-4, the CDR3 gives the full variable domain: KAGVTQTPRYLIKTRGQQVTLSCSPISGHRSVSWYQQTPGQGLQFLFEYFSETQRNKGNFPGRFSGRQFSNSRSEMNVSTLELGDSALYLCASSRDGTTNEKLFFGSGTQLSVL.

The CDR3 here is CASSAPPSGGLDTQYF. CDR3 bases: TGCGCCAGCAGTGCTCCCCCTAGCGGGGGTTTAGATACGCAGTATTTT. The gene calls are TRBV10-2 and TRBJ2-3; TRBD2 agrees at 10 bases. V lost 4 bases to trimming and J lost 5 bases; unmatched junction nucleotides: 9. Germline V CDR1 and CDR2: WSHSY, SAAADI. The CDR3 spans 16 residues.

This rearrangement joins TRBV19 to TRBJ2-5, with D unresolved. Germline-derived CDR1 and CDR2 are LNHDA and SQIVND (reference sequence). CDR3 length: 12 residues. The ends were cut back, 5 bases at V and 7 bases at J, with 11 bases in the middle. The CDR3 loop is CASSHKPGTQYF. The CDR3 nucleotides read TGTGCCAGTAGTCACAAACCGGGGACCCAGTACTTC.

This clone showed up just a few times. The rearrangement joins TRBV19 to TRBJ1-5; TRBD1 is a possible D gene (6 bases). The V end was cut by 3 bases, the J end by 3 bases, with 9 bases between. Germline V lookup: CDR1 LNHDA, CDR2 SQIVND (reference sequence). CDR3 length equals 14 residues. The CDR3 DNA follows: TGTGCCAGTAGTATGTGGACAGCCAATCAGCCCCAGCATTTT. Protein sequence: CASSMWTANQPQHF.

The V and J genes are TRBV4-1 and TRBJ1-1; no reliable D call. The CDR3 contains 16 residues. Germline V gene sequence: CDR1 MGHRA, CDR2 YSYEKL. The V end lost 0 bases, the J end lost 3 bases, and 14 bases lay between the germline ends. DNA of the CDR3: TGCGCCAGCAGCCAAGAGGGTCCGTTAGGGTACACTGAAGCTTTCTTT. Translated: CASSQEGPLGYTEAFF.

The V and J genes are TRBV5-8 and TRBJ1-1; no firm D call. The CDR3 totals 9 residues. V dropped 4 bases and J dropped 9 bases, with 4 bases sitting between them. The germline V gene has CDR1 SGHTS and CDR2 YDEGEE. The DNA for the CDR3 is TGTGCCAGCAGCGTGAAAGCTTTCTTT. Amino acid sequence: CASSVKAFF.

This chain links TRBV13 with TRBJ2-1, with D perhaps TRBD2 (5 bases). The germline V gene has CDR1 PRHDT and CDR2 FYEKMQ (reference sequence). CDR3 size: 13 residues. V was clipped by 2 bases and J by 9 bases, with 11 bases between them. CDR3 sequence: CASSLTRAAEQFF. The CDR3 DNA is TGTGCCAGCAGCTTAACGCGGGCGGCTGAGCAGTTCTTC.

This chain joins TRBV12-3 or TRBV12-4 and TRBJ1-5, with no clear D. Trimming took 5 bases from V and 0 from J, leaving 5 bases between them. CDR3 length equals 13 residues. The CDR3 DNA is TGTGCCAGCAGTGAGATTAGCAATCAGCCCCAGCATTTT. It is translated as CASSEISNQPQHF.

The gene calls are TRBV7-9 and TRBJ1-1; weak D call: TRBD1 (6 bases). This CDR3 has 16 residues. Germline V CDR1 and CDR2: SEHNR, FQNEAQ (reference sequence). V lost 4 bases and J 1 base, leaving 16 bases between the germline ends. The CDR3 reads CASSSLQGWGNTEAFF. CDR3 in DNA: TGTGCCAGCAGCTCGTTACAGGGCTGGGGGAACACTGAAGCTTTCTTT.